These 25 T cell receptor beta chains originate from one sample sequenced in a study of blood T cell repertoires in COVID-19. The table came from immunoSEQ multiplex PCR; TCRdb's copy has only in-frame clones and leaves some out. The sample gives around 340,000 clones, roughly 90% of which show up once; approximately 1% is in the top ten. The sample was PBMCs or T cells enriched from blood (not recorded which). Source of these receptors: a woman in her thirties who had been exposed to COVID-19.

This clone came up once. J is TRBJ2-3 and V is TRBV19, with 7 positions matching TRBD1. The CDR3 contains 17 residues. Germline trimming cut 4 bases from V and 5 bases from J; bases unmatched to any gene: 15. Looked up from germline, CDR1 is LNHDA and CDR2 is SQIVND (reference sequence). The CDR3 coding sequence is TGTGCCAGTAGTACCAATCTACTCACAGGGGTAGGAGATACGCAGTATTTT. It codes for CASSTNLLTGVGDTQYF. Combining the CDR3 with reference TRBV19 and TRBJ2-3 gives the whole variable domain DGGITQSPKYLFRKEGQNVTLSCEQNLNHDAMYWYRQDPGQGLRLIYYSQIVNDFQKGDIAEGYSVSREKKESFPLTVTSAQKNPTAFYLCASSTNLLTGVGDTQYFGPGTRLTVL.

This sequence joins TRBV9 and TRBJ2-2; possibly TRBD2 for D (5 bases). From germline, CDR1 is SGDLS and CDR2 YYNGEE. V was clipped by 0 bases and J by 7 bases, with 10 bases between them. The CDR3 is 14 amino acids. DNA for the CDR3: TGTGCCAGCAGCGTAGGGCCCGGGGACGGGGAGCTGTTTTTT. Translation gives CASSVGPGDGELFF.

Here the CDR3 reads CASSPLGGGRYTEAFF. The DNA for the CDR3 is TGTGCCAGCAGCCCCCTTGGGGGGGGGAGGTACACTGAAGCTTTCTTT. The chain is built from TRBV5-6 and TRBJ1-1; the D gene is possibly TRBD1 (5 bases). The germline CDR1 and CDR2 sequences are SGHDT and YYEEEE. V lost 4 bases and J 3 bases, leaving 19 bases between the germline ends. CDR3 length equals 16 residues.

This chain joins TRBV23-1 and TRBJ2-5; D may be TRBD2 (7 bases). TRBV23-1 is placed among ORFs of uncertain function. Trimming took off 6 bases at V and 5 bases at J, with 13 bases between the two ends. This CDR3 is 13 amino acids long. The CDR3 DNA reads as TGCGCCAGCAGCCCCAAGGGGGGGGAGACCCAGTACTTC. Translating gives CASSPKGGETQYF.

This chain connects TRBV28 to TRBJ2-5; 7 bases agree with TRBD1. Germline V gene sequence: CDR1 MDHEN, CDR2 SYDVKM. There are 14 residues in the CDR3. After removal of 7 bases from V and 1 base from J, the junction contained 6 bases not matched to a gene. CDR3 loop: CASTIRTGQETQYF. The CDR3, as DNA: TGTGCCAGCACTATACGGACAGGCCAAGAGACCCAGTACTTC. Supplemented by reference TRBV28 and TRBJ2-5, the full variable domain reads DVKVTQSSRYLVKRTGEKVFLECVQDMDHENMFWYRQDPGLGLRLIYFSYDVKMKEKGDIPEGYSVSREKKERFSLILESASTNQTSMYLCASTIRTGQETQYFGPGTRLLVL.

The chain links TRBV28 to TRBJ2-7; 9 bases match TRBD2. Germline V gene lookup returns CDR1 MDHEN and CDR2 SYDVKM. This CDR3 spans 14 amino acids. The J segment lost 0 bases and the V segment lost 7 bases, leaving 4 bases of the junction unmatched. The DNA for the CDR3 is TGTGCCAGCACCCTGACTAGCGGCTCCTACGAGCAGTACTTC. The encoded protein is CASTLTSGSYEQYF.

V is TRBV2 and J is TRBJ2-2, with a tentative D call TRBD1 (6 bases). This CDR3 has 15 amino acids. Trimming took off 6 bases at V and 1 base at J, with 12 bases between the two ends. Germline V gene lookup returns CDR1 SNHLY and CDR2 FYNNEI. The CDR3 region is CASSIDRMNTGELFF. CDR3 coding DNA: TGTGCCAGCAGCATAGACAGGATGAACACCGGGGAGCTGTTTTTT. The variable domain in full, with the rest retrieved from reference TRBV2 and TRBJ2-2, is EPEVTQTPSHQVTQMGQEVILRCVPISNHLYFYWYRQILGQKVEFLVSFYNNEISEKSEIFDDQFSVERPDGSNFTLKIRSTKLEDSAMYFCASSIDRMNTGELFFGEGSRLTVL.

CDR3 coding DNA: TGTGCCAGCAGCCGACAGGGGACAAGCTACGAGCAGTACTTC. It codes for CASSRQGTSYEQYF. V gene TRBV7-9 combines with J gene TRBJ2-7; 8 nucleotides agree with TRBD1. Germline trimming cut 5 bases from V and 3 bases from J; bases unmatched to any gene: 6. This CDR3 has 14 amino acids. Germline values: CDR1 SEHNR, CDR2 FQNEAQ (reference sequence).

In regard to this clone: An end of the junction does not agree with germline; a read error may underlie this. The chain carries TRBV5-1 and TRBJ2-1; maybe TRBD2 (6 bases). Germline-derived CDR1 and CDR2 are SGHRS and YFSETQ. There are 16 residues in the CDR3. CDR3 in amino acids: CASSLALRDSFNEQFF. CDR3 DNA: TGCGCCAGCAGCTTGGCGCTTAGGGACTCCTTCAATGAGCAGTTCTTC.

For the CDR3, the DNA is TGTGCCAGTAGCGGGAGGGTACGGTACAATGAGCAGTTCTTC. Amino acid sequence: CASSGRVRYNEQFF. This chain links TRBV19 with TRBJ2-1; 8 bases are shared with TRBD2. CDR3 length: 14 residues. The V and J ends lost 6 bases and 4 bases, in that order; junction bases with no gene match: 5. From germline, CDR1 is LNHDA and CDR2 SQIVND (reference sequence). Full variable domain (outside the CDR3, taken from reference TRBV19 and TRBJ2-1): DGGITQSPKYLFRKEGQNVTLSCEQNLNHDAMYWYRQDPGQGLRLIYYSQIVNDFQKGDIAEGYSVSREKKESFPLTVTSAQKNPTAFYLCASSGRVRYNEQFFGPGTRLTVL.

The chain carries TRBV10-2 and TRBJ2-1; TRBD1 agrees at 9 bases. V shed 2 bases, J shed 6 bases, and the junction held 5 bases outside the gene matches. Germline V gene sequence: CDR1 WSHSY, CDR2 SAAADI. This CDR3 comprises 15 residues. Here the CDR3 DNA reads TGCGCCAGCAGTGAGCTGGGACAGGGAACCAATGAGCAGTTCTTC. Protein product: CASSELGQGTNEQFF.

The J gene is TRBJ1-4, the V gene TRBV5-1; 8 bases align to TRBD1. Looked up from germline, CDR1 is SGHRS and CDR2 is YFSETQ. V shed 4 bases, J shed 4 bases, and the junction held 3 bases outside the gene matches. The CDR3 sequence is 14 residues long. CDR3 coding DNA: TGCGCCAGCAGCCCTGGACAGGGTAATGAAAAACTGTTTTTT. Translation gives CASSPGQGNEKLFF.

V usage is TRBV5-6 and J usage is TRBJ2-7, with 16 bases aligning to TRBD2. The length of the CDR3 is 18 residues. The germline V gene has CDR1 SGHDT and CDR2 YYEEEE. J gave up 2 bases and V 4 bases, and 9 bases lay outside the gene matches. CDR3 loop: CASSGTGTSGRAAYEQYF. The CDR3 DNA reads TGTGCCAGCAGCGGCACCGGGACTAGCGGGAGGGCCGCCTACGAGCAGTACTTC.

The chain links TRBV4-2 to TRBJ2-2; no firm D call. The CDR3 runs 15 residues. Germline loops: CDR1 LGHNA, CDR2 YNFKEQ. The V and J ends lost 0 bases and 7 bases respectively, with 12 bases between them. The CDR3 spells CASSQDLSGGGELFF. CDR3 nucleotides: TGTGCCAGCAGCCAAGATCTATCGGGTGGCGGGGAGCTGTTTTTT.

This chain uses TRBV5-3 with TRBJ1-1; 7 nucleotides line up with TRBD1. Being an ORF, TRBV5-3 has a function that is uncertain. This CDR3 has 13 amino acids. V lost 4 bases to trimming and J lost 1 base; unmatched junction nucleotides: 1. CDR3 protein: CARSRQGNTEAFF. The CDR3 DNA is TGTGCCAGAAGCCGACAGGGGAACACTGAAGCTTTCTTT.

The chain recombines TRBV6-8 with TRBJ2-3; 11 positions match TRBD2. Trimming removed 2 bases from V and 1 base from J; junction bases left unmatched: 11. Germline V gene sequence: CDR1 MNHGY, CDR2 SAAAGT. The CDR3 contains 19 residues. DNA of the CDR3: TGTGCCAGCAGTTACCCACCGGGACTAGCGGAGCCCGGCACAGATACGCAGTATTTT. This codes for CASSYPPGLAEPGTDTQYF.

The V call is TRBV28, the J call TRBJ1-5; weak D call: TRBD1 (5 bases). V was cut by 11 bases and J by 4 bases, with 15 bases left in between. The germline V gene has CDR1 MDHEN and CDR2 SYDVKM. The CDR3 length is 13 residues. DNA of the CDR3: TGTGCCGGCTCCGAAGGGGCTAATCAGCCCCAGCATTTT. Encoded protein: CAGSEGANQPQHF.

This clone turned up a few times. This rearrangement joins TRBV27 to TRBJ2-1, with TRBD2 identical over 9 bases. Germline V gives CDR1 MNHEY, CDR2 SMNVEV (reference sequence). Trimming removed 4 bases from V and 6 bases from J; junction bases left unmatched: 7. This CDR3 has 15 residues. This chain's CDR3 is CASSSPAGGFNEQFF. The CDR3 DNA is TGTGCCAGCAGTTCCCCAGCGGGAGGTTTCAATGAGCAGTTCTTC.

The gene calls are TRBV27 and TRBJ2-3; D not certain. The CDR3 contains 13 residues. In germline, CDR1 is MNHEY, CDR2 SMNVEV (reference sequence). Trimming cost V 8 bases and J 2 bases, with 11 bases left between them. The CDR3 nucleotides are TGTGCCAGCCGCGGTCCTGTCACAGATACGCAGTATTTT. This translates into CASRGPVTDTQYF.

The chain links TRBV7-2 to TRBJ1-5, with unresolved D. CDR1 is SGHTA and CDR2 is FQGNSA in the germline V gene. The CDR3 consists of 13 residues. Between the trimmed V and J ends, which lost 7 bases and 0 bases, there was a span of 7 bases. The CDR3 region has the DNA TGTGCCAGCAACTCCAATAGCAATCAGCCCCAGCATTTT. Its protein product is CASNSNSNQPQHF.

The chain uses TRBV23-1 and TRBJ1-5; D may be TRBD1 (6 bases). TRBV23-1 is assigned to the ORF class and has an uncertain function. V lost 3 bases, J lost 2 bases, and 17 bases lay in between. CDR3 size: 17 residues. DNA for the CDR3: TGCGCCAGCAGTCAGGTTAACAGGGTCCTGGGCAATCAGCCCCAGCATTTT. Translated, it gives CASSQVNRVLGNQPQHF.

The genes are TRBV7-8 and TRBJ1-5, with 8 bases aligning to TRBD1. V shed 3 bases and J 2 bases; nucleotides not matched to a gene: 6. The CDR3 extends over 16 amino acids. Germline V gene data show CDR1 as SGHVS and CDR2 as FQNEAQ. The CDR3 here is CASSFLSGGGNQPQHF. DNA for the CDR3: TGTGCCAGCAGCTTCTTGTCAGGGGGCGGCAATCAGCCCCAGCATTTT.

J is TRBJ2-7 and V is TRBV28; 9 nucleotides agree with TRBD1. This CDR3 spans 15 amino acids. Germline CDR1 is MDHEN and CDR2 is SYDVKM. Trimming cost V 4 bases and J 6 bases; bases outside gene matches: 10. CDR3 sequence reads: CASSYTRTGEIEQYF. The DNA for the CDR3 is TGTGCCAGCAGTTACACCCGGACAGGGGAAATCGAGCAGTACTTC.

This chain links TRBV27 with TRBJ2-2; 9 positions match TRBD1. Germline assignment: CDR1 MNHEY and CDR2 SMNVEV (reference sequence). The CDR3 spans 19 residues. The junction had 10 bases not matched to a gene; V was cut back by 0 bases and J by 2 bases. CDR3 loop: CASSLSPLNRGRNTGELFF. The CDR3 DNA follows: TGTGCCAGCAGTTTATCTCCCCTAAACAGGGGGCGCAACACCGGGGAGCTGTTTTTT.

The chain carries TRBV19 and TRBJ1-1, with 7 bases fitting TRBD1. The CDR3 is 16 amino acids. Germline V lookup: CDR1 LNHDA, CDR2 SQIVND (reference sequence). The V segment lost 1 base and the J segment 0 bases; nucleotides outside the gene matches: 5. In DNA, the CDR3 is TGTGCCAGTAGTATAGCTCGGGACAGCGTGAACACTGAAGCTTTCTTT. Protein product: CASSIARDSVNTEAFF.